This entry concerns a single T cell receptor beta chain. The antigen is not known. The CDR3 has 14 amino acids. Germline V gives CDR1 MNHNY, CDR2 SVGAGI (reference sequence). Trimming took off 4 bases at V and 0 bases at J, with 7 bases between the two ends. 13 Jbeta primers and 60 Vbeta primers were used for the PCR. In the authors' workflow: A follow-up analysis tallied 70 million to 80 million unique TCR beta chains, roughly 11 million shared. Sequenced by immunoSEQ multiplex PCR; TCRdb stores in-frame clones only, minus some. That table furnishes V, J and clone size, whereas the DNA furnished D and trimming. The data hold over 80,000 clones, with about 80% observed a single time. The sample originates from a study of cytomegalovirus exposure and HLA in healthy donors. Study-wide results and limits: It emerged from a later analysis that several of the most significant clusters appeared to be linked to common viral pathogens.

The sequenced material came from PBMCs. The chain carries TRBV6-6 and TRBJ1-5; D is undetermined. The clonotype originates from a female donor in good health and CMV-seronegative. CDR3 sequence reads: CASSSVYSNQPQHF. The CDR3 bases are TGTGCCAGCAGTTCGGTTTATAGCAATCAGCCCCAGCATTTT.